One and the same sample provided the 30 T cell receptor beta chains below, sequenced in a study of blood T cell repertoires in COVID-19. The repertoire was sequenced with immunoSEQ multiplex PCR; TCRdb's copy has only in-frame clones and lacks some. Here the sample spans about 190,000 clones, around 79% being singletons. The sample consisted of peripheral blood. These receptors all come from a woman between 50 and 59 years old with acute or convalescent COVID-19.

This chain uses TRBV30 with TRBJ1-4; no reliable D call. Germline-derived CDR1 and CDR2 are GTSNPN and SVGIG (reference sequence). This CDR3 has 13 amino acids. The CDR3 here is CAASRDPGEKLFF. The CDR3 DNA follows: TGTGCAGCTAGCAGAGACCCGGGGGAAAAACTGTTTTTT. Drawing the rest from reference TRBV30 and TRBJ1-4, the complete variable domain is SQTIHQWPATLVQPVGSPLSLECTVEGTSNPNLYWYRQAAGRGLQLLFYSVGIGQISSEVPQNLSASRPQDRQFILSSKKLLLSDSGFYLCAASRDPGEKLFFGSGTQLSVL.

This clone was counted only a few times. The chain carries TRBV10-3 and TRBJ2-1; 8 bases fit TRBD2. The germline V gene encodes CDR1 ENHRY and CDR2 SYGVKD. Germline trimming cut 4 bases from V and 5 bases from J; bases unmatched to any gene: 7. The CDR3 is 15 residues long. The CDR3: CAISGRGGENNEQFF. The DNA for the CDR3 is TGTGCCATCAGTGGCCGGGGGGGAGAAAACAATGAGCAGTTCTTC.

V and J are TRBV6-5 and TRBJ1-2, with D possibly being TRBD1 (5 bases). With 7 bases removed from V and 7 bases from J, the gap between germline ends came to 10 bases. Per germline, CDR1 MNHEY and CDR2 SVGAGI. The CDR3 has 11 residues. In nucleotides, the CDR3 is TGTGCCAGCAAGGGTGACAGTGGCTACACCTTC. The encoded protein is CASKGDSGYTF.

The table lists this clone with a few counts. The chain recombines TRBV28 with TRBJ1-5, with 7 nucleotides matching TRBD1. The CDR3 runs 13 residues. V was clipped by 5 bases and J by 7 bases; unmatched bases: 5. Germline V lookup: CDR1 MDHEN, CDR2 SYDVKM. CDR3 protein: CASSNFRGQPQHF. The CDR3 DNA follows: TGTGCCAGCAGTAACTTCAGGGGGCAGCCCCAGCATTTT.

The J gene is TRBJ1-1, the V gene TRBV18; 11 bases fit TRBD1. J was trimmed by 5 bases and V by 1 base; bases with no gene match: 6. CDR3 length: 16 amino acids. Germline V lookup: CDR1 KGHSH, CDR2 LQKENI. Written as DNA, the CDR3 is TGTGCCAGCTCACCACTGGGACAGGGGGGGAGGACTGAAGCTTTCTTT. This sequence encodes CASSPLGQGGRTEAFF.

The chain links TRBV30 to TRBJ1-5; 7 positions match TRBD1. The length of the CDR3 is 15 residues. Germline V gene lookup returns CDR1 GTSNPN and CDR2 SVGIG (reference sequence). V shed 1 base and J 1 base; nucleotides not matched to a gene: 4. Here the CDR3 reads CAWSEQGISNQPQHF. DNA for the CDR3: TGTGCCTGGAGTGAACAGGGGATAAGCAATCAGCCCCAGCATTTT.

The CDR3 protein is CASNRFGEQFF. Here the CDR3 DNA reads TGTGCCAGCAACAGGTTCGGCGAGCAGTTCTTC. The V and J genes are TRBV2 and TRBJ2-1, with D perhaps TRBD1 (5 bases). V was clipped by 7 bases and J by 10 bases, with 11 bases between them. Germline loops: CDR1 SNHLY, CDR2 FYNNEI. The CDR3 totals 11 residues.

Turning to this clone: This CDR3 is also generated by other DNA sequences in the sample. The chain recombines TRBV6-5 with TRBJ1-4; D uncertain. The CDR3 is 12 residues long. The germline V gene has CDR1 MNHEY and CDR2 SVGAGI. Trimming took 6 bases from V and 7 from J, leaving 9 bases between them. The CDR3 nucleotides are TGTGCCAGCAGCCCCCGAGGTGAAAAACTGTTTTTT. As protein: CASSPRGEKLFF.

The CDR3 DNA reads as TGCGCCAGCAGCCAATTACCGACAGGGGCCGGGGGGCCCCAGCATTTT. Translated, it gives CASSQLPTGAGGPQHF. The chain has TRBV4-1 and TRBJ1-5; 8 bases map to TRBD1. The ends lost 2 bases at V and 9 bases at J; junction bases unmatched: 12. This CDR3 has 16 amino acids. Germline V gives CDR1 MGHRA, CDR2 YSYEKL.

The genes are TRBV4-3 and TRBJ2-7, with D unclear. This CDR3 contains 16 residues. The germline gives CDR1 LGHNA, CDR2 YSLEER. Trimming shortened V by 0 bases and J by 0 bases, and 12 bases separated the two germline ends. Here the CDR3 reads CASSQDLSASSYEQYF. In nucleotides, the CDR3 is TGCGCCAGCAGCCAAGATCTGAGCGCGAGCTCCTACGAGCAGTACTTC.

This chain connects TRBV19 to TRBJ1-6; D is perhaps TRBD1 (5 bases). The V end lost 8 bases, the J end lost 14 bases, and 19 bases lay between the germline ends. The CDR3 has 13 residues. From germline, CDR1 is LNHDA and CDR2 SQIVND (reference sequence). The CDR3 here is CASAGTGVLALHF. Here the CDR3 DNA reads TGTGCCAGTGCCGGGACGGGGGTTTTAGCCCTCCACTTT.

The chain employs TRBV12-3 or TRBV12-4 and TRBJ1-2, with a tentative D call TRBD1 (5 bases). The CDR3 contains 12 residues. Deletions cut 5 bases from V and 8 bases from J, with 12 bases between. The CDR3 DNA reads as TGTGCCAGCAGTCCAGGGATTTGGGGCTACACCTTC. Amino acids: CASSPGIWGYTF.

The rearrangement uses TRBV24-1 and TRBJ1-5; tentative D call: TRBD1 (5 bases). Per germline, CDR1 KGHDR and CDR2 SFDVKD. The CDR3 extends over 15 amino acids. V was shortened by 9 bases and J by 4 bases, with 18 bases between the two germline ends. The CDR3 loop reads CATSTGGRGNQPQHF. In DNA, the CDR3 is TGTGCCACCTCTACGGGGGGACGGGGAAATCAGCCCCAGCATTTT.

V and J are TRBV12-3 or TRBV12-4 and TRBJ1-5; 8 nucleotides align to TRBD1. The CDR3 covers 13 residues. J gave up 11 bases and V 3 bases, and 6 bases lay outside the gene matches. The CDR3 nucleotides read TGTGCCAGCAGTTTCGGGACAGGTCAAGCCCAGCATTTT. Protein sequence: CASSFGTGQAQHF.

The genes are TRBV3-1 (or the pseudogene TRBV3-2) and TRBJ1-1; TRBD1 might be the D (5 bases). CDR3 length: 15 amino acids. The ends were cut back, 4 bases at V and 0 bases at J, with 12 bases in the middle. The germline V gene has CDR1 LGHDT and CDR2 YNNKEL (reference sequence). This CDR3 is CASSPQDRLNTEAFF. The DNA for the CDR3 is TGTGCCAGCAGCCCTCAAGACAGACTGAACACTGAAGCTTTCTTT.

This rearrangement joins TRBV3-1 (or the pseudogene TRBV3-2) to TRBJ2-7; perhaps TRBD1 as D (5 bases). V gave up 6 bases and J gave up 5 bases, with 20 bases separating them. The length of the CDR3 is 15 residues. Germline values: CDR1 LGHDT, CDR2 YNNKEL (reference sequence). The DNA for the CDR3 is TGTGCCAGCAGTCGGAGCAGGGCGAGCGCCCACGAGCAGTACTTC. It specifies CASSRSRASAHEQYF.

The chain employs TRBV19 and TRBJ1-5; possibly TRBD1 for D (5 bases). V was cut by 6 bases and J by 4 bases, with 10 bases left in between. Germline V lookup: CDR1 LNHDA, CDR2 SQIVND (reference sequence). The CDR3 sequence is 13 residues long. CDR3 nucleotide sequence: TGTGCCAGTAGGCCGACAGATAATCAGCCCCAGCATTTT. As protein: CASRPTDNQPQHF.

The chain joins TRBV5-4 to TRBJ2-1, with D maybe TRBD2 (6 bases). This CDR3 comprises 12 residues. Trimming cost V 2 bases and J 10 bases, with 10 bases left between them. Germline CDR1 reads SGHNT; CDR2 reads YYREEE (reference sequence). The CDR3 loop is CASSFPGLEQFF. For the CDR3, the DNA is TGTGCCAGCAGCTTCCCAGGACTAGAGCAGTTCTTC.

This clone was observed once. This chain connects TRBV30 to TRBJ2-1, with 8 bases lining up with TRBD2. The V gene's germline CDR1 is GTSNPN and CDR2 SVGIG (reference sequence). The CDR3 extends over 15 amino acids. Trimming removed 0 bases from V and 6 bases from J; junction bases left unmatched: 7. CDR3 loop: CAWSVPVLAGNEQFF. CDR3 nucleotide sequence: TGTGCCTGGAGTGTACCGGTTCTAGCGGGCAATGAGCAGTTCTTC.

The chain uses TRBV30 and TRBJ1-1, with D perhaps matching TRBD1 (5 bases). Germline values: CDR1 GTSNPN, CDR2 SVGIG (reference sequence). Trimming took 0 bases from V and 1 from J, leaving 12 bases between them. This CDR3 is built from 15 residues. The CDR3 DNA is TGTGCCTGGAGTGTATGGGCAGGGCGGAACACTGAAGCTTTCTTT. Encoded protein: CAWSVWAGRNTEAFF.

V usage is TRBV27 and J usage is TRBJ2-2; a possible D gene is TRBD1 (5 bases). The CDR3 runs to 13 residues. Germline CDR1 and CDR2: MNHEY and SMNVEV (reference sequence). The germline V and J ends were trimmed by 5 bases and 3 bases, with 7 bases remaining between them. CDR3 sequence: CASSRGYTGELFF. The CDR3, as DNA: TGTGCCAGCAGTAGGGGCTACACCGGGGAGCTGTTTTTT.

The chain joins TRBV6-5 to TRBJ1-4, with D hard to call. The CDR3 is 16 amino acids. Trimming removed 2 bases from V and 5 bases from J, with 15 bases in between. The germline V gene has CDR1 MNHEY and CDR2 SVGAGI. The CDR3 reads CASSYNHWRSNEKLFF. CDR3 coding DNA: TGTGCCAGCAGTTACAATCACTGGAGGTCAAATGAAAAACTGTTTTTT.

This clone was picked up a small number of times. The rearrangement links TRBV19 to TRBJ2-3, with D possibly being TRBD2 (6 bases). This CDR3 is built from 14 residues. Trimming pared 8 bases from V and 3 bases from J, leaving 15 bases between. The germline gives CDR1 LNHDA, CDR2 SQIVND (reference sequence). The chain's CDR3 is CASFNGGMTDTQYF. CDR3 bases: TGTGCCAGTTTTAACGGGGGTATGACAGATACGCAGTATTTT.

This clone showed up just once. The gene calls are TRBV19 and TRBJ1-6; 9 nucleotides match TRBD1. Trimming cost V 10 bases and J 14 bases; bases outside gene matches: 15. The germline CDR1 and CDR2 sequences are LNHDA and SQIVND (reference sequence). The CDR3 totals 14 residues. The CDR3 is CATSSGTGTNSLHF. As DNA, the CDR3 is TGTGCCACCTCTTCCGGGACAGGGACTAATTCCCTCCACTTT.

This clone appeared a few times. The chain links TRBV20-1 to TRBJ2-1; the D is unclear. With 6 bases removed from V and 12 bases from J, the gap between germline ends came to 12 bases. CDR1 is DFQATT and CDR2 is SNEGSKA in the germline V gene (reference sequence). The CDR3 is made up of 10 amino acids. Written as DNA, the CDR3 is TGCAGTGCCCCCCGGGTGGCGCAGTTCTTC. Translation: CSAPRVAQFF.

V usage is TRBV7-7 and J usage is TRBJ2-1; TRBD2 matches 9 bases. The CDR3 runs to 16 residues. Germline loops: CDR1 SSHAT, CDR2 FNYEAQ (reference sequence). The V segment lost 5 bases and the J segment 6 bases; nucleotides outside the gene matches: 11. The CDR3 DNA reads TGTGCCAGCAGCGCCACCAGGGCAGCGGGAGGCAATGAGCAGTTCTTC. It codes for CASSATRAAGGNEQFF.

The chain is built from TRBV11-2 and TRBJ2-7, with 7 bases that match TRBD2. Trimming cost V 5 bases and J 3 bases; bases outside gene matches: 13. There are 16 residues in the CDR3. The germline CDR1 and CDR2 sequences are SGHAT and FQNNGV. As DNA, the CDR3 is TGTGCCAGCAGCCCTAGAGGGCTAGCGGACCACTACGAGCAGTACTTC. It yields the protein CASSPRGLADHYEQYF.

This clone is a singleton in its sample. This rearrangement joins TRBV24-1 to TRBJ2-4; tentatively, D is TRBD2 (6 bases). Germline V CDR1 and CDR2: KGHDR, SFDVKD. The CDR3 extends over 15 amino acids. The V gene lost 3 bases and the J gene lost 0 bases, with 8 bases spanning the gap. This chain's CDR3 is CATSDAGLAKNIQYF. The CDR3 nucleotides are TGTGCCACCAGTGATGCGGGGTTAGCCAAAAACATTCAGTACTTC.

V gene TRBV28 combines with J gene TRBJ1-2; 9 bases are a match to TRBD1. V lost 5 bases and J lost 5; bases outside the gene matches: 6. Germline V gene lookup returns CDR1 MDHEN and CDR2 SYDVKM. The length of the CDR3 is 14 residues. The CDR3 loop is CASSQQGAKYGYTF. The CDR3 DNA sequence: TGTGCCAGCAGTCAACAGGGGGCCAAATATGGCTACACCTTC.

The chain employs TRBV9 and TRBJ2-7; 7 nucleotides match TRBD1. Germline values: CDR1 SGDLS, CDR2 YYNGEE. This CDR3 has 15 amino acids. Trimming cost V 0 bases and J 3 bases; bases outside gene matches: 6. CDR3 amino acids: CASSVAGAGGYEQYF. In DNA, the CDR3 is TGTGCCAGCAGCGTAGCTGGGGCAGGGGGCTACGAGCAGTACTTC.